The present T cell receptor (beta chain) was sequenced within a study of glioma-infiltrating T cells after dendritic cell vaccination. Background on the study: Dendritic cell vaccination trial patients had either newly diagnosed or recurrent glioblastoma. Findings and caveats of the study: Patients with more pretreatment TILs had longer time to progression and survival.

V was clipped by 7 bases and J by 6 bases; unmatched bases: 6. Germline loops: CDR1 SQVTM, CDR2 ANQGSEA. The CDR3 spans 13 residues. Time point described: after dendritic cell vaccination, including at tumor progression/relapse. As regards this clone: The antigen is unknown.

Primers: 60 V beta forward and 13 J beta reverse. The assay was immunoSEQ multiplex PCR, and TCRdb's table has in-frame clones only and misses some. This table holds about 10,000 clones, 70% to 85% found once. The chain combines TRBV29-1 with TRBJ1-5, with 10 positions matching TRBD1. Sequenced here: blood, sampled after dendritic cell vaccination. This receptor was identified in a human donor with glioblastoma. The CDR3 region is CSAGQGVGQPQHF. The CDR3 coding sequence is TGCAGCGCTGGACAGGGGGTTGGTCAGCCCCAGCATTTT. Variable domain in full (rest from reference TRBV29-1 and TRBJ1-5): SAVISQKPSRDICQRGTSLTIQCQVDSQVTMMFWYRQQPGQSLTLIATANQGSEATYESGFVIDKFPISRPNLTFSTLTVSNMSPEDSSIYLCSAGQGVGQPQHFGDGTRLSIL.